The 22 T cell receptor beta chains given below trace back to one sample, sequenced in a study of blood T cell repertoires in COVID-19. Only in-frame clones appear in the TCRdb table, and some are missing; sequencing was by immunoSEQ multiplex PCR. This table holds 150,000 to 200,000 clones, 70% to 85% found once. Sequencing was carried out using peripheral blood. The source is a woman older than 75 with acute or convalescent COVID-19.

In its sample, this clone was seen a few times. This sequence joins TRBV27 and TRBJ2-7; TRBD2 agrees at 8 bases. Germline V gives CDR1 MNHEY, CDR2 SMNVEV (reference sequence). V trimming: 5 bases; J trimming: 7 bases; junction bases outside the gene matches: 13. This CDR3 is built from 15 residues. The CDR3 sequence: CASSPVGGLGWEQYF. The CDR3 DNA sequence: TGTGCCAGCAGTCCGGTCGGGGGACTAGGATGGGAGCAGTACTTC.

The V gene is TRBV7-9, the J gene TRBJ1-1, with 7 nucleotides matching TRBD1. Germline V CDR1 and CDR2: SEHNR, FQNEAQ (reference sequence). The CDR3 is 15 amino acids. The V gene end was trimmed by 5 bases and the J gene end by 0 bases; junction bases not matched to a gene: 6. In DNA, the CDR3 is TGTGCCAGCAGCCCTAGGGGACAGATGAACACTGAAGCTTTCTTT. Translated: CASSPRGQMNTEAFF.

J is TRBJ1-4 and V is TRBV29-1; 7 positions agree with TRBD1. V lost 3 bases to trimming and J lost 7 bases; unmatched junction nucleotides: 2. Germline lookup yields CDR1 SQVTM and CDR2 ANQGSEA. CDR3 length equals 12 residues. This CDR3 is CSVEGQSEKLFF. In DNA form, the CDR3 reads TGCAGCGTTGAGGGACAGTCTGAAAAACTGTTTTTT.

V and J are TRBV3-1 (or the pseudogene TRBV3-2) and TRBJ1-4, with D hard to call. The CDR3 loop spans 16 amino acids. The V end was cut by 0 bases, the J end by 7 bases, with 15 bases between. The germline gives CDR1 LGHDT, CDR2 YNNKEL (reference sequence). CDR3 amino acids: CASSQDSAGGREKLFF. CDR3 sequence (DNA): TGTGCCAGCAGCCAAGATTCTGCGGGAGGGCGTGAAAAACTGTTTTTT.

The chain couples TRBV7-2 to TRBJ2-5, with TRBD1 matching over 7 bases. There are 15 residues in the CDR3. The V and J ends lost 4 bases and 1 base, in that order; junction bases with no gene match: 6. Germline V gene lookup returns CDR1 SGHTA and CDR2 FQGNSA. The CDR3 is CASSWAAGGQETQYF. The CDR3 DNA reads TGTGCCAGCAGCTGGGCGGCAGGGGGCCAAGAGACCCAGTACTTC.

The chain is built from TRBV5-1 and TRBJ1-2; D uncertain. Germline lookup yields CDR1 SGHRS and CDR2 YFSETQ. V lost 1 base to trimming and J lost 0 bases, with 13 bases between them. The CDR3 contains 16 residues. The DNA of the CDR3 is TGCGCCAGCAGCTTGATAGGGAGCACCACTAACTATGGCTACACCTTC. Encoded protein: CASSLIGSTTNYGYTF.

Only a few counts were recorded for this clone. The rearrangement links TRBV7-2 to TRBJ2-5; D ambiguous. Trimming cost V 4 bases and J 4 bases, with 7 bases left between them. Germline CDR1 SGHTA, CDR2 FQGNSA. This CDR3 is built from 12 residues. The CDR3 is CASSYARETQYF. The CDR3 bases are TGTGCCAGCAGCTATGCCAGAGAGACCCAGTACTTC.

Here the CDR3 reads CSVLGVAGPTDTQYF. The CDR3, as DNA: TGCAGCGTCCTGGGCGTAGCGGGCCCCACAGATACGCAGTATTTT. The J gene is TRBJ2-3, the V gene TRBV29-1; 7 bases match TRBD2. Germline CDR1 reads SQVTM; CDR2 reads ANQGSEA. The ends lost 6 bases at V and 2 bases at J; junction bases unmatched: 11. There are 15 residues in the CDR3.

This clone has a handful of counts. This chain connects TRBV30 to TRBJ1-2; no definite D call. Germline values: CDR1 GTSNPN, CDR2 SVGIG (reference sequence). The CDR3 covers 15 residues. V was clipped by 0 bases and J by 8 bases, with 19 bases between them. The CDR3 region is CAWSVGIGQAGGYTF. The DNA of the CDR3 is TGTGCCTGGAGTGTCGGGATAGGCCAGGCCGGCGGCTACACCTTC.

J is TRBJ2-7 and V is TRBV5-1, with D unresolved. V dropped 4 bases and J dropped 0 bases, with 11 bases sitting between them. The germline V gene has CDR1 SGHRS and CDR2 YFSETQ. The CDR3 has 14 residues. The CDR3 here is CASSIPSSSYEQYF. CDR3 bases: TGCGCCAGCAGCATCCCTTCGAGCTCCTACGAGCAGTACTTC.

This clone occurred a few times. The chain links TRBV28 to TRBJ2-7, with 7 bases aligning to TRBD2. The CDR3 runs 15 residues. CDR1 and CDR2 (germline): MDHEN, SYDVKM. Losses at the gene ends were 5 bases for V and 0 bases for J; bases not matched to a gene: 7. As DNA, the CDR3 is TGTGCCAGCAGTCCCCAGCGGGGCCACTCCTACGAGCAGTACTTC. This encodes CASSPQRGHSYEQYF.

This sequence joins TRBV11-3 and TRBJ2-7; maybe TRBD2 (5 bases). The V end was cut by 5 bases, the J end by 4 bases, with 15 bases between. The CDR3 runs to 14 residues. Germline CDR1 SGHNT, CDR2 YENEEA. CDR3 loop: CASSPGGPLYEQYF. The CDR3 DNA reads as TGTGCCAGCAGCCCCGGAGGTCCCCTTTACGAGCAGTACTTC.

This chain links TRBV5-1 with TRBJ1-2; D perhaps matches TRBD1 (5 bases). The germline CDR1 and CDR2 sequences are SGHRS and YFSETQ. V shed 4 bases and J shed 6 bases, with 16 bases lying between them. The CDR3 spans 14 residues. CDR3 sequence (DNA): TGCGCCAGCAGCAAAGTCAGGGTTTTGGATGGCTACACCTTC. It translates to CASSKVRVLDGYTF.

This clone was seen a single time. The chain has TRBV29-1 and TRBJ2-1; 12 bases line up with TRBD2. The V gene's germline CDR1 is SQVTM and CDR2 ANQGSEA. CDR3 length: 12 amino acids. Unmatched junction bases numbered 3, after V lost 2 bases and J lost 13 bases. The CDR3 nucleotides are TGCAGCGTTGAACTAGCGGGAGGGCGCCAGTTCTTC. Translating gives CSVELAGGRQFF.

The chain links TRBV24-1 to TRBJ2-3; D uncertain. Trimming stripped 3 bases from V and 0 bases from J, with 12 bases between. The germline CDR1 and CDR2 sequences are KGHDR and SFDVKD. The CDR3 spans 16 residues. CDR3 residues: CATSDATRDSTDTQYF. CDR3 in DNA: TGTGCCACCAGTGATGCAACCCGAGATAGCACAGATACGCAGTATTTT.

The rearrangement uses TRBV9 and TRBJ1-1, with 9 bases aligning to TRBD1. Per the germline V gene, CDR1 is SGDLS and CDR2 is YYNGEE. V shed 3 bases, J shed 0 bases, and the junction held 6 bases outside the gene matches. CDR3 length: 16 amino acids. CDR3 coding DNA: TGTGCCAGCAGCGCCGCGGGACAGGGCTTGAACACTGAAGCTTTCTTT. Translating gives CASSAAGQGLNTEAFF.

The J gene is TRBJ1-1, the V gene TRBV11-2; 11 nucleotides match TRBD1. The germline CDR1 and CDR2 sequences are SGHAT and FQNNGV. V dropped 5 bases and J dropped 5; count of bases not matched to a gene: 13. The CDR3 extends over 17 amino acids. CDR3 residues: CASSPGQDRGRRTEAFF. Written as DNA, the CDR3 is TGTGCCAGCAGCCCGGGTCAGGACAGGGGGCGAAGAACTGAAGCTTTCTTT.

This clone came up a few times. The chain carries TRBV7-9 and TRBJ1-2; D gene unclear. Germline V CDR1 and CDR2: SEHNR, FQNEAQ (reference sequence). V lost 1 base and J 8 bases, leaving 8 bases between the germline ends. This CDR3 region has 12 residues. CDR3 sequence (DNA): TGTGCCAGCAGCTTAGTCCTGCAGGGCTACACCTTC. Translated: CASSLVLQGYTF.

This chain links TRBV19 with TRBJ2-7, with D maybe TRBD1 (6 bases). The germline V gene encodes CDR1 LNHDA and CDR2 SQIVND (reference sequence). The CDR3 has 13 amino acids. Trimming shortened V by 3 bases and J by 7 bases, and 13 bases separated the two germline ends. CDR3 in DNA: TGTGCCAGTAGTATTTCCGGACAGCAAGAGCAGTACTTC. Translating gives CASSISGQQEQYF. The whole variable domain, filled in from reference TRBV19 and TRBJ2-7, reads DGGITQSPKYLFRKEGQNVTLSCEQNLNHDAMYWYRQDPGQGLRLIYYSQIVNDFQKGDIAEGYSVSREKKESFPLTVTSAQKNPTAFYLCASSISGQQEQYFGPGTRLTVT.

The chain employs TRBV19 and TRBJ2-7; no clear D gene. CDR3 length: 13 residues. Germline V lookup: CDR1 LNHDA, CDR2 SQIVND (reference sequence). Trimming left V 6 bases short and J 5 bases short, with 14 bases between. CDR3 in DNA: TGTGCCAGTAGGCCCAGGCCCGGCGACGAGCAGTACTTC. It encodes CASRPRPGDEQYF. Full variable domain (outside the CDR3, taken from reference TRBV19 and TRBJ2-7): DGGITQSPKYLFRKEGQNVTLSCEQNLNHDAMYWYRQDPGQGLRLIYYSQIVNDFQKGDIAEGYSVSREKKESFPLTVTSAQKNPTAFYLCASRPRPGDEQYFGPGTRLTVT.

J is TRBJ1-5 and V is TRBV19; 7 bases are a match to TRBD1. Looked up from germline, CDR1 is LNHDA and CDR2 is SQIVND (reference sequence). This CDR3 is 13 amino acids long. V gave up 6 bases and J gave up 7 bases; unmatched junction bases: 6. As DNA, the CDR3 is TGTGCCAGTAGCGTGACAGGGTTCCAGCCCCAGCATTTT. This gives the protein CASSVTGFQPQHF. Based on the CDR3 plus reference TRBV19 and TRBJ1-5, the full variable domain is DGGITQSPKYLFRKEGQNVTLSCEQNLNHDAMYWYRQDPGQGLRLIYYSQIVNDFQKGDIAEGYSVSREKKESFPLTVTSAQKNPTAFYLCASSVTGFQPQHFGDGTRLSIL.

The chain couples TRBV19 to TRBJ2-1, with 14 bases matching TRBD2. There are 19 residues in the CDR3. V lost 4 bases and J lost 2; bases outside the gene matches: 10. Per germline, CDR1 LNHDA and CDR2 SQIVND (reference sequence). CDR3 nucleotides: TGTGCCAGTAGTAAAGAACCGACTAGCGGGAGGGGAACCTACAATGAGCAGTTCTTC. Amino acids: CASSKEPTSGRGTYNEQFF.